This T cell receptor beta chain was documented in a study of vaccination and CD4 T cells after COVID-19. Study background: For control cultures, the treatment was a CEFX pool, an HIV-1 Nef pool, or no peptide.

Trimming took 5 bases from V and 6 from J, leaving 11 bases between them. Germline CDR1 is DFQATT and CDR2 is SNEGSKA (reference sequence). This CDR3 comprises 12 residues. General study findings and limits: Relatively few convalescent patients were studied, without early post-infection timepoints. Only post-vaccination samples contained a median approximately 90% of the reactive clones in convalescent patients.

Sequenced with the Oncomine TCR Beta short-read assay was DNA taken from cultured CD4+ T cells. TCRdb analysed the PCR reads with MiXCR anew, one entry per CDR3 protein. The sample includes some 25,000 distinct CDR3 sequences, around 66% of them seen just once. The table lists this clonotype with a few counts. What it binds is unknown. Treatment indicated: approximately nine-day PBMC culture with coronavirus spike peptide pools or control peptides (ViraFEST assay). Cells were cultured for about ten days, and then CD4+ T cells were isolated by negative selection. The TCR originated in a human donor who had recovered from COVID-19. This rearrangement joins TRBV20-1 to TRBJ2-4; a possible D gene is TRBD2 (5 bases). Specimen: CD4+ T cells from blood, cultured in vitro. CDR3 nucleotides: TGCAGTGCTTCCGGGATTTCAAACATTCAGTACTTC. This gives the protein CSASGISNIQYF.